The text below deals with one T cell receptor (beta chain). Its antigen is unidentified. The entry originates in a study of T cell responses to AZD1222 COVID-19 vaccine. General study points: Repertoire sampling occurred only after the peak T cell response. Just six AZD1222 recipients were seropositive at baseline.

With 8 bases removed from V and 2 bases from J, the gap between germline ends came to 13 bases. The germline V gene encodes CDR1 MDHEN and CDR2 SYDVKM. This CDR3 comprises 13 residues. The protocol was immunoSEQ multiplex PCR, while the TCRdb copy is restricted to in-frame clones and leaves out a portion. The top ten clones hold under 50% of a sample with roughly 100,000 clones, 91% of them seen once. The receptor was isolated from an adult in good health. The chain joins TRBV28 to TRBJ2-7; tentatively, D is TRBD1 or TRBD2 (6 bases each). Specimen: peripheral blood, collected on day 0 of AZD1222 vaccination. The chain's CDR3 is CASRGGQTYEQYF. CDR3 coding DNA: TGTGCCAGCCGGGGAGGACAGACCTACGAGCAGTACTTC.